This TCR beta chain is drawn from a study of blood T cell repertoires in COVID-19. Study-level information: Acute and convalescent COVID-19 specimens originated in the United States, Italy and Spain. The cDNA or gDNA used as material had been derived from T cells, B-cell-depleted T cells, or PBMCs.

How the authors handled the data: Quantification of nucleated cells was approximated via reference gene primer amplification. TCRdb's copy holds only in-frame clones and misses some; the assay was immunoSEQ multiplex PCR. The DNA gave D and trimming, while V, J and clone size come from that table. The table shows over 60,000 clones, with 85% to 90% occurring only once. The CDR3 loop spans 15 amino acids. In germline, CDR1 is LNHDA, CDR2 SQIVND (reference sequence). Trimming stripped 6 bases from V and 4 bases from J, with 15 bases between. Sequencing input: peripheral blood. The V and J genes are TRBV19 and TRBJ2-2, with D possibly matching TRBD2 (5 bases). This clonotype originated in a man in his sixties or seventies with active or convalescent COVID-19. CDR3 nucleotide sequence: TGTGCCAGTAGAGACACGGGAATTATCACCGGGGAGCTGTTTTTT. As protein: CASRDTGIITGELFF.